The rows below give T cell receptor beta chains drawn from one sample of a study of blood T cells in healthy people across ages. TCRdb processed the 5' RACE reads anew with MiXCR; each CDR3 protein has one entry. The table includes about 1,500,000 distinct CDR3 sequences, about 43% detected once. Sequenced input: blood. Receptors originate from a woman between 18 and 29 years old in good health. Both conserved end residues are part of each CDR3. The D gene is left open where the match is weak.

j_call,v_call,d_call,cdr3_aa
TRBJ1-5,TRBV12-3/TRBV12-4,-,CASSLSRGGLINQPQHF
TRBJ1-2,TRBV6-5,TRBD1,CASSRGTGTYGYTF
TRBJ2-1,TRBV6-2/TRBV6-3,TRBD2,CASSPLAGATGEQFF
TRBJ2-2,TRBV2,TRBD1,CTSSDPVRTGGVGTGELFF
TRBJ1-5,TRBV27,-,CASSPTWGVSNQPQHF
TRBJ2-7,TRBV4-1,TRBD2,CASSPLAGPAYEQYF
TRBJ2-7,TRBV29-1,-,CSVRGTGASYEQYF
TRBJ2-7,TRBV10-1,TRBD2,CASSDGGSSDEQYF
TRBJ2-3,TRBV5-1,-,CASSYRTNYAAGPWTQYF
TRBJ2-5,TRBV11-2,TRBD2,CASSSWTSGAPETQYF
TRBJ1-1,TRBV12-3/TRBV12-4,-,CASSLASGTVNTEAFF
TRBJ2-5,TRBV20-1,TRBD1,CSARDGQGASETQYF
TRBJ1-2,TRBV7-2,-,CASSLPGPGPGVGYTF
TRBJ1-4,TRBV6-2/TRBV6-3,TRBD1,CVSSSGQGRNEKLFF
TRBJ1-2,TRBV29-1,-,CSVDGRGAPYGYTF